This T cell receptor (beta chain) is drawn from a study of beta chain features in type 1 diabetes. Overall study context: Patients shared similar age, gender and cell yields with healthy donors. Examination spanned roughly 110 million sorted cells from all samples.

The investigators reverse transcribed all of the isolated RNA, so they sequenced expressed TCRB transcripts. TCRdb keeps only in-frame clones here, not all; method: immunoSEQ multiplex PCR. The table has about 370,000 clones, 9.6% seen once. This clone has more than one count but fewer than ten. Its antigen is not identified. V was shortened by 7 bases and J by 4 bases, with 13 bases between the two germline ends. The length of the CDR3 is 13 residues. The germline V gene has CDR1 MDHEN and CDR2 SYDVKM. Sorted cells reached over 95% purity in every population. Overall study findings and caveats: Patients with Type 1 diabetes showed moderately but significantly shorter TCRB CDR3s in all four CD4+ subsets.

V usage is TRBV28 and J usage is TRBJ1-2; D is perhaps TRBD1 (6 bases). This sequence was found in a man aged 25-45 years with type 1 diabetes. Sequencing was carried out using central memory CD4+ T cells from blood. Here the CDR3 DNA reads TGTGCCAGCATTGACACAGGGATCTATGGCTACACCTTC. Its protein product is CASIDTGIYGYTF.